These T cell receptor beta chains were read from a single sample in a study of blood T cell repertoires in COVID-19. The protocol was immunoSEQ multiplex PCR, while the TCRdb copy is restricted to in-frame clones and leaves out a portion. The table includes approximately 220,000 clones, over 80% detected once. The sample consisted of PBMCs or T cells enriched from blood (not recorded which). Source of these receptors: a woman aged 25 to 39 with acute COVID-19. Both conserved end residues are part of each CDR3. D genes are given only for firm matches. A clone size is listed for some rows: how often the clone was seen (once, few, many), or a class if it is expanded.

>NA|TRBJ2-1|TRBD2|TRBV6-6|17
CASSPTSGGALPNEQFF
TGTGCCAGCAGTCCGACTAGCGGGGGGGCCCTCCCCAATGAGCAGTTCTTC
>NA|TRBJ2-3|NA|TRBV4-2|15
CASSQVTGGTDTQYF
TGTGCCAGCAGCCAAGTTACGGGAGGCACAGATACGCAGTATTTT
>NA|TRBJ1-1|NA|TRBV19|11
CASSIGSYAFF
TGTGCCAGTAGTATAGGGAGTTACGCTTTCTTT
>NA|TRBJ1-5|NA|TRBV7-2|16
CASSGPQGGRDQPQHF
TGTGCCAGCAGCGGCCCGCAGGGAGGCAGGGATCAGCCCCAGCATTTT
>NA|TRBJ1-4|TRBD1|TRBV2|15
CASRGGTATNEKLFF
TGTGCCAGCAGAGGCGGGACAGCAACTAATGAAAAACTGTTTTTT
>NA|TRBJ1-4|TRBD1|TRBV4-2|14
CASSQARGQEKLFF
TGTGCCAGCAGCCAAGCCAGGGGACAGGAAAAACTGTTTTTT
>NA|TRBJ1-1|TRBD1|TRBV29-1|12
CSVDRDSTEAFF
TGCAGCGTGGATCGGGACAGCACTGAAGCTTTCTTT
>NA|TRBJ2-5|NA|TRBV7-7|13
CASSLELQETQYF
TGTGCTAGCAGCTTAGAGCTCCAAGAGACCCAGTACTTC
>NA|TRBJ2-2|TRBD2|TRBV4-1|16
CASSQQAGPNTGELFF
TGCGCCAGCAGCCAACAAGCGGGACCGAACACCGGGGAGCTGTTTTTT
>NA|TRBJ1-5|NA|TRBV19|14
CASSIGQGMQPQHF
TGTGCCAGTAGTATAGGGCAGGGAATGCAGCCCCAGCATTTT
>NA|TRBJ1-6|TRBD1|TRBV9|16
CASSSGGSSYNSPLHF
TGTGCCAGCAGCTCAGGGGGGAGCTCCTATAATTCACCCCTCCACTTT
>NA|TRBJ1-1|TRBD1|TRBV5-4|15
CASSLQTGGRTEAFF
TGTGCCAGCAGCCTACAGACAGGGGGGCGCACTGAAGCTTTCTTT
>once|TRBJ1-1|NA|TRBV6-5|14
CASSRGGKRPAAFF
TGTGCCAGCAGCCGGGGGGGAAAGCGACCCGCGGCTTTCTTT
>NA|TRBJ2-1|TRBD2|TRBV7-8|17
CASSSVEGTSNYREQFF
TGTGCCAGCAGCTCTGTAGAGGGGACTAGCAATTACCGTGAGCAGTTCTTC
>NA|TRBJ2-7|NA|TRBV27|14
CASTTAGGSYEQYF
TGTGCCAGCACCACCGCGGGCGGCTCCTACGAGCAGTACTTC
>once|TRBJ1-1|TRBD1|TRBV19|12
CASSPGQIEAFF
TGTGCCAGTAGTCCGGGACAGATTGAAGCTTTCTTT
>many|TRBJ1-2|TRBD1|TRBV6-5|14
CASSSTGGIYGYTF
TGTGCCAGCAGTTCGACAGGGGGCATCTATGGCTACACCTTC
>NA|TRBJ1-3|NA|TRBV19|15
CASSLQQGSGNTIYF
TGTGCCAGTAGTCTACAACAGGGCTCTGGAAACACCATATATTTT
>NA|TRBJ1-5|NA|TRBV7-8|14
CASSPDRDNQPQHF
TGTGCCAGCAGCCCGGACAGAGACAATCAGCCCCAGCATTTT
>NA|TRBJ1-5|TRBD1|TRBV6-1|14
CASSDYRGDQPQHF
TGTGCCAGCAGTGATTACAGGGGAGACCAGCCCCAGCATTTT
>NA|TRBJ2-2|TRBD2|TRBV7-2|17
CASSLTTSSGSTGELFF
TGTGCCAGCAGCTTAACCACGTCTAGCGGGTCGACCGGGGAGCTGTTTTTT
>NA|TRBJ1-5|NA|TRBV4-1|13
CASSPWTDQPQHF
TGCGCCAGCAGCCCTTGGACAGATCAGCCCCAGCATTTT